This T cell receptor beta chain is from a study of cytomegalovirus exposure and HLA in healthy donors. The study's findings and limits: Presence/absence analyses took donor sequencing depth as roughly uniform.

To note about this clone: Its antigen is not known.

The V end was cut by 0 bases, the J end by 8 bases, with 11 bases between. CDR1 and CDR2 from the germline V gene are SGDLS and YYNGEE. This CDR3 comprises 14 residues. PCR was performed using 60 Vbeta and 13 Jbeta primers. Libraries were prepared by immunoSEQ multiplex PCR; TCRdb keeps only in-frame clonotypes and omits some of them. The data hold approximately 220,000 clones, with more than 60% observed a single time. Healthy people donating bone marrow made up the donors. In nominal health when sampled, donors likely had unrecorded immune exposures nonetheless. This TCR was sampled from a man aged 40-50 years in good health and CMV-seronegative. The source material was PBMCs. The chain combines TRBV9 with TRBJ1-4; D ambiguous. The CDR3 loop reads CASSVGGLEEKLFF. CDR3 DNA sequence: TGTGCCAGCAGCGTAGGAGGGCTTGAGGAAAAACTGTTTTTT.